This is a list of T cell receptor beta chains from one sample in a study of identical twins. TCRdb itself ran the 5' RACE reads through MiXCR, one entry per CDR3 protein. The sample has fewer than 900,000 distinct CDR3 sequences; 20% to 25% are singletons. These data are also associated with another study on T cells expressing NK-cell markers.

The sample taken for sequencing was PBMCs. The receptor set was obtained from a woman aged 18-30 years in good health. Each CDR3 is given with its conserved first and last residue. The D gene is left open where the match is weak. Size is stated for part of the rows, as once, few or many counts, or as a class when the clone is expanded.

many	TRBV9	TRBJ2-5	-	CASTRGVGETQYF	TGTGCCAGCACGAGGGGGGTTGGAGAGACCCAGTACTTC
-	TRBV5-1	TRBJ2-5	-	CASSLVWQETQYF	TGCGCCAGCAGCTTGGTGTGGCAAGAGACCCAGTACTTC
few	TRBV20-1	TRBJ2-1	-	CSARGGSGSYNEQFF	TGCAGTGCTAGGGGAGGTAGCGGCTCCTACAATGAGCAGTTCTTC
few	TRBV18	TRBJ2-7	-	CASSPRVDPYEQYF	TGTGCCAGCTCACCACGGGTTGACCCCTACGAGCAGTACTTC
-	TRBV2	TRBJ1-1	-	CTSTLTAFTEAFF	TGTACCAGCACCCTGACAGCATTCACTGAAGCTTTCTTT
few	TRBV20-1	TRBJ2-4	-	CSASGAKAKNIQYF	TGCAGTGCTAGCGGGGCGAAAGCCAAAAACATTCAGTACTTC
-	TRBV4-3	TRBJ2-1	TRBD2	CASSQDSSGRPGSYNEQFF	TGCGCCAGCAGCCAAGATAGCAGCGGGAGACCCGGGTCCTACAATGAGCAGTTCTTC
-	TRBV7-2	TRBJ2-1	TRBD2	CASSLGASGRTNEQFF	TGTGCCAGCAGCTTAGGGGCTAGCGGGAGGACTAATGAGCAGTTCTTC
-	TRBV7-2	TRBJ2-3	TRBD2	CASSRLAGVSDTQYF	TGTGCCAGCAGTCGACTAGCGGGAGTATCAGATACGCAGTATTTT
-	TRBV13	TRBJ2-1	TRBD2	CASSLAAAYNEQFF	TGTGCCAGCAGCCTAGCGGCGGCCTACAATGAGCAGTTCTTC
-	TRBV20-1	TRBJ2-3	TRBD2	CSAIPAGRGSTDTQYF	TGCAGTGCTATCCCGGCGGGGCGGGGGAGCACAGATACGCAGTATTTT
-	TRBV6-2/TRBV6-3	TRBJ2-4	-	CASNRALAKNIQYF	TGTGCCAGCAACCGGGCGTTAGCCAAAAACATTCAGTACTTC
many	TRBV20-1	TRBJ1-4	-	CSASIGEKLFF	TGCAGTGCTAGCATAGGTGAAAAACTGTTTTTT
many	TRBV20-1	TRBJ2-1	-	CSAQGQLGEQFF	TGCAGTGCCCAGGGACAACTCGGTGAGCAGTTCTTC
many	TRBV12-3/TRBV12-4	TRBJ2-7	-	CASREQGDYEQYF	TGTGCCAGCAGAGAACAGGGCGACTACGAGCAGTACTTC
-	TRBV20-1	TRBJ2-1	-	CSAIKVDEQFF	TGCAGTGCAATAAAAGTAGATGAGCAGTTCTTC
-	TRBV11-2	TRBJ2-1	TRBD1	CASSFRTGGLVNEQFF	TGTGCCAGCAGCTTTCGGACAGGGGGCCTTGTCAATGAGCAGTTCTTC
many	TRBV12-3/TRBV12-4	TRBJ2-1	-	CASSPLYAGTLSYNEQFF	TGTGCCAGCAGTCCCCTTTACGCGGGGACCCTCTCCTACAATGAGCAGTTCTTC
-	TRBV5-1	TRBJ2-7	TRBD2	CASSRGLAEGEQYF	TGCGCCAGCAGCCGCGGACTAGCTGAGGGCGAGCAGTACTTC
few	TRBV9	TRBJ2-7	-	CASSPSGIGEQYF	TGTGCCAGCAGTCCCTCAGGGATCGGCGAGCAGTACTTC
-	TRBV5-1	TRBJ1-1	-	CASSLEGTVNTEAFF	TGCGCCAGCAGCTTGGAAGGGACGGTGAACACTGAAGCTTTCTTT
few	TRBV24-1	TRBJ2-1	-	CATSDSGDEQFF	TGTGCCACCAGTGATTCAGGGGATGAGCAGTTCTTC
-	TRBV20-1	TRBJ2-1	TRBD1	CSAWRQGSYNEQFF	TGCAGTGCATGGAGACAGGGCTCCTACAATGAGCAGTTCTTC
few	TRBV18	TRBJ2-2	TRBD1	CASSPRGTGNNGELFF	TGTGCCAGCTCACCTCGTGGGACAGGGAACAACGGGGAGCTGTTTTTT
-	TRBV12-3/TRBV12-4	TRBJ1-4	TRBD1	CASNPTGEVEKLFF	TGTGCCAGCAACCCGACAGGGGAAGTTGAAAAACTGTTTTTT
few	TRBV9	TRBJ2-1	-	CASSVVSRRVNEQFF	TGTGCCAGCAGCGTAGTATCCAGACGGGTCAATGAGCAGTTCTTC